This T cell receptor (beta chain) was captured by sequencing in a study of cytomegalovirus exposure and HLA in healthy donors. The study ran its PCR with 60 Vbeta and 13 Jbeta primers. The data were produced by immunoSEQ multiplex PCR, yet TCRdb's version contains in-frame clones alone and is incomplete. The table records 150,000 to 200,000 clones, about 80% of them present only once. This CDR3 comprises 13 residues. With 3 bases removed from V and 7 bases from J, the gap between germline ends came to 10 bases. The germline gives CDR1 SGHNT, CDR2 YENEEA. The source material was PBMCs. This chain links TRBV11-3 with TRBJ2-1, with a tentative D call TRBD2 (6 bases). The sequence derives from a woman in her fifties or sixties in good health and CMV-seronegative. CDR3 sequence: CASSFRAGNEQFF. CDR3 bases: TGTGCCAGCAGCTTTCGCGCGGGGAATGAGCAGTTCTTC. Drawing the rest from reference TRBV11-3 and TRBJ2-1, the complete variable domain is EAGVVQSPRYKIIEKKQPVAFWCNPISGHNTLYWYLQNLGQGPELLIRYENEEAVDDSQLPKDRFSAERLKGVDSTLKIQPAELGDSAVYLCASSFRAGNEQFFGPGTRLTVL.